This entry is about one T cell receptor beta chain. The antigen is undetermined. The data are from a study of lymphopenia after photon versus proton radiotherapy. General observations from the study: Relative stability marked proton patients; photon patients lost diversity and naive cells.

Profiled with immunoSEQ multiplex PCR; TCRdb holds only in-frame clones, not every one. The table includes approximately 91,000 clones, 65% to 85% detected once. Germline V CDR1 and CDR2: MDHEN, SYDVKM. V gave up 6 bases and J gave up 4 bases, with 19 bases separating them. The CDR3 length is 16 residues. This sample comprised peripheral blood, obtained from a patient treated with proton-based radiotherapy. V and J are TRBV28 and TRBJ1-5; no reliable D call. The sequence came from a man in his fifties or sixties with pancreatic cancer. The DNA for the CDR3 is TGTGCCAGCAGCACTACCGGGAGCCGGGTTAATCAGCCCCAGCATTTT. This codes for CASSTTGSRVNQPQHF.